A selection of T cell receptor beta chains follows, all from one sample in a study of T cells after yellow fever vaccination. TCRdb ran MiXCR on the 5' RACE reads and lists one entry per CDR3 protein. The sample yields hundreds of thousands of distinct CDR3 sequences, roughly an eighth seen once. The sample here was PBMCs, taken on the day of the yellow fever booster vaccination. The origin of the receptors is a man aged 30 to 45 who received the YFV17D yellow fever vaccine. The CDR3 runs from the conserved cysteine through the conserved F or W. The D gene is left open where the match is weak. Rows may omit the clone size; those that give it use once, few, many or a size class.

v_call	d_call	j_call	clone_size	cdr3_aa	cdr3_nt
TRBV27	NA	TRBJ2-7	NA	CASAGLATSYEQYF	TGTGCCAGCGCCGGGCTAGCGACCTCCTACGAGCAGTACTTC
TRBV11-2	NA	TRBJ2-7	NA	CASSYTGGASGYSYEQYF	TGTGCCAGCAGCTATACAGGGGGGGCTAGCGGCTACTCCTACGAGCAGTACTTC
TRBV1	NA	TRBJ2-7	NA	CTSSQAAGHEQYF	TGCACCAGCAGCCAAGCAGCAGGCCACGAGCAGTACTTC
TRBV11-2	TRBD2	TRBJ2-1	few	CASSFSPLAGGYNEQFF	TGTGCCAGCAGCTTCTCACCACTAGCGGGAGGGTACAATGAGCAGTTCTTC
TRBV5-1	NA	TRBJ1-5	NA	CASSPRPGGVHQPQHF	TGCGCCAGCAGCCCCCGCCCGGGGGGGGTGCATCAGCCCCAGCATTTT
TRBV20-1	NA	TRBJ2-5	few	CSAKRGLETQYF	TGCAGTGCAAAGCGCGGTTTAGAGACCCAGTACTTC
TRBV20-1	NA	TRBJ2-1	many	CSATREWDDYNEQFF	TGCAGTGCTACTCGAGAGTGGGACGACTACAATGAGCAGTTCTTC
TRBV29-1	NA	TRBJ1-2	few	CSVEGGGYGYTF	TGCAGCGTTGAAGGAGGGGGCTATGGCTACACCTTC
TRBV20-1	TRBD2	TRBJ2-2	few	CSATSGSFSGELFF	TGCAGTGCTACTAGCGGGAGTTTTTCCGGGGAGCTGTTTTTT
TRBV29-1	TRBD1	TRBJ2-7	NA	CSVRWTGGGQQYF	TGCAGCGTGCGGTGGACAGGGGGAGGGCAGCAGTACTTC
TRBV7-8	TRBD1	TRBJ2-7	few	CASSLGSQGGYEQYF	TGTGCCAGCAGCTTAGGTTCACAGGGGGGCTACGAGCAGTACTTC
TRBV30	TRBD1	TRBJ1-2	few	CAWTYGQADYGYTF	TGTGCCTGGACTTACGGACAGGCGGACTATGGCTACACCTTC
TRBV6-5	NA	TRBJ2-5	few	CASSFEGRRETQYF	TGTGCCAGCAGTTTTGAGGGTCGGAGGGAGACCCAGTACTTC
TRBV7-8	TRBD2	TRBJ2-3	NA	CASSLTLLAGGLDTQYF	TGTGCCAGCAGCTTAACCCTTTTGGCGGGAGGATTAGATACGCAGTATTTT
TRBV4-3	NA	TRBJ1-1	NA	CASSQDRGSPNFF	TGCGCCAGCAGCCAAGATAGAGGGTCTCCGAATTTCTTT
TRBV20-1	NA	TRBJ2-7	NA	CSARPGARYEQYF	TGCAGTGCTAGACCGGGGGCGCGGTACGAGCAGTACTTC
TRBV11-2	NA	TRBJ1-3	NA	CASSLGYLGNTIYF	TGTGCCAGCAGCCTCGGTTATCTCGGAAACACCATATATTTT
TRBV20-1	NA	TRBJ2-1	few	CSAYRGNEQFF	TGCAGTGCTTATCGGGGCAATGAGCAGTTCTTC
TRBV20-1	TRBD2	TRBJ2-3	few	CSAPGRLSTDTQYF	TGCAGTGCTCCCGGGAGGCTAAGCACAGATACGCAGTATTTT
TRBV6-5	NA	TRBJ2-7	NA	CASSYGTFYEQYF	TGTGCCAGCAGTTACGGGACTTTCTACGAGCAGTACTTC
TRBV24-1	NA	TRBJ2-7	NA	CATSDSTRGYEQYF	TGTGCCACCAGTGATTCAACCCGAGGCTACGAGCAGTACTTC
TRBV11-2	TRBD2	TRBJ2-1	few	CASRSKLAGGPVVTAYNEQFF	TGTGCCAGCAGATCTAAATTAGCGGGAGGGCCTGTCGTTACCGCCTACAATGAGCAGTTCTTC
TRBV5-1	NA	TRBJ2-3	few	CASSLSAADTQYF	TGCGCCAGCAGCTTGTCAGCCGCAGATACGCAGTATTTT
TRBV21-1	NA	TRBJ2-7	NA	CASSKVRTNSYEQYF	TGTGCCAGCAGCAAAGTTCGGACAAACTCCTACGAGCAGTACTTC
TRBV6-5	TRBD1	TRBJ2-1	NA	CASSSRYLDRGSEQFF	TGTGCCAGCAGTTCCAGATACCTCGACAGGGGTAGTGAGCAGTTCTTC
TRBV9	NA	TRBJ2-7	few	CASSVGGASEQYF	TGTGCCAGCAGCGTAGGAGGAGCGTCCGAGCAGTACTTC
TRBV6-2/TRBV6-3	TRBD2	TRBJ2-1	NA	CASSFSQSGTSGSEQFF	TGTGCCAGCAGTTTCTCCCAATCCGGGACTAGCGGGAGTGAGCAGTTCTTC
TRBV12-3/TRBV12-4	NA	TRBJ2-4	few	CASSLINKNIQYF	TGTGCCAGCAGTTTGATTAACAAAAACATTCAGTACTTC
TRBV18	NA	TRBJ1-1	NA	CASSPQGFFEAFF	TGTGCCAGCTCACCACAGGGGTTTTTCGAAGCTTTCTTT
TRBV7-3	NA	TRBJ2-1	NA	CASSQSVSFEQFF	TGTGCCAGCAGCCAAAGTGTCTCTTTTGAGCAGTTCTTC
TRBV30	NA	TRBJ2-4	few	CACRASEVGDKNIQYF	TGTGCCTGTCGTGCGTCAGAGGTCGGGGACAAAAACATTCAGTACTTC
TRBV12-3/TRBV12-4	NA	TRBJ2-7	many	CASADGTPPYEQYF	TGTGCCAGCGCGGACGGAACTCCTCCCTACGAGCAGTACTTC
TRBV20-1	NA	TRBJ1-1	NA	CSATSIGEGTEAFF	TGCAGTGCTACCTCCATCGGGGAAGGGACTGAAGCTTTCTTT